The clone carrying this T cell receptor beta chain was counted once. Its antigen is unidentified. With the library built for alpha chains, this beta chain is off target and its frequency is not meaningful. Study observations and caveats: Greatest tumor Treg TCR overlap was with tumor naive CD4+ cells. In terms of TCR gene usage, tumor memory CD4+ T cells clustered together with blood and lymph node memory CD4+ cells, as well as with lymph node naive CD4+ cells.

Cells sorted as Tregs were CD4+, CD25+ and CD127-/low. TCRdb analysed the 5' RACE reads with MiXCR anew, one entry per CDR3 protein. Seen here are under 200 distinct CDR3 sequences, about nine tenths observed once, and the top ten hold roughly an eighth. With 3 bases removed from V and 4 bases from J, the gap between germline ends came to 12 bases. Per the germline V gene, CDR1 is DFQATT and CDR2 is SNEGSKA (reference sequence). This CDR3 region has 14 residues. The TCR sequence derives from a female donor with breast cancer. The chain employs TRBV20-1 and TRBJ2-2; D is undetermined. Sequences were obtained from tumor-infiltrating Tregs sorted from the breast tumor. This chain's CDR3 is CSASRPSRTGELFF. CDR3 in DNA: TGCAGTGCTAGTCGACCCAGCCGCACCGGGGAGCTGTTTTTT.